One T cell receptor beta chain is described in this entry. This entry belongs to a study of PD-1 blockade in classical Hodgkin lymphoma. Time point reported: cycle 4 day 1 (C4D1), after less than seven weeks of nivolumab. With no exception, relapse followed autologous stem cell transplantation in all patients, and brentuximab vedotin exposure varied. The data were produced by immunoSEQ multiplex PCR, yet TCRdb's version contains in-frame clones alone and is incomplete. The sample holds approximately 93,000 clones, around 80% seen once. The receptor was derived from a human donor with classical Hodgkin lymphoma. The sample in question was peripheral blood mononuclear cells (PBMCs), obtained before the fourth cycle of nivolumab.

Here the CDR3 reads CAINQGTGNTGELFF. CDR3 nucleotide sequence: TGTGCCATCAACCAGGGAACTGGGAACACCGGGGAGCTGTTTTTT. This chain uses TRBV10-3 with TRBJ2-2; possibly TRBD1 for D (5 bases). The germline gives CDR1 ENHRY, CDR2 SYGVKD. Trimming pared 7 bases from V and 1 base from J, leaving 13 bases between. The CDR3 totals 15 residues.